The sequence of this TCR beta chain was determined in a study of shared clonotypes between healthy human individuals. CDR1 and CDR2 from the germline V gene are LNHNV and YYDKDF (reference sequence). V dropped 6 bases and J dropped 5; count of bases not matched to a gene: 12. The CDR3 is made up of 15 amino acids. General study findings and limits: It was the non-shared clonotypes that had lower generation probabilities than clonotypes shared by all four donors. Clonotypes that were shared across four donors made up 4% to 6% of naive CD4 clonotypes.

Comments on this clone: As yet, its antigen is unknown.

Method: immunoSEQ multiplex PCR; TCRdb's copy keeps in-frame clones and lacks some. The data contain 2 million to 2.5 million clones, more than 85% of them seen just once; the ten biggest clones take up under 0.45%. The specimen was naive CD4+ T cells from PBMCs. The subset: CD45RA+ positively selected. The chain employs TRBV15 and TRBJ1-2, with 7 nucleotides matching TRBD1. This clonotype was obtained from a man younger than 35 in good health. Some clones in this sample may be carry-over from other donors' samples. The chain's CDR3 is CATSKGRQGSYGYTF. In DNA form, the CDR3 reads TGTGCCACCAGTAAAGGCCGACAGGGAAGTTATGGCTACACCTTC.